This T cell receptor beta chain is from a study of T cells in Graves' hyperthyroidism and ophthalmopathy. Study results and caveats: Blood also contained most expanded thyroid clonotypes above 0.001. Ophthalmopathy was distinguished from stable hyperthyroidism by 13 V-J signatures.

This clonotype was detected only a few times. Its antigen is undetermined. It may be a read error: a sequence one base away is much more abundant. The CDR3 has 13 amino acids. The J segment lost 2 bases and the V segment lost 8 bases, leaving 4 bases of the junction unmatched. The germline CDR1 and CDR2 sequences are DFQATT and SNEGSKA (reference sequence). Thyroid ultrasound and orbital computed tomography, with clinical symptoms and serum thyroxine and TRAb, informed diagnoses. TCR beta CDR3 regions were amplified from RNA. TCR CDR3 regions were first amplified by RT-PCR with HTBI primers. Using its own MiXCR run on the multiplex PCR reads, TCRdb lists one record per CDR3 protein. Among fewer than 750,000 distinct CDR3 sequences, 46% were seen once, and the ten largest hold more than 7.5%.

The sample consisted of peripheral blood or thyroid tissue (not recorded which). V gene TRBV20-1 combines with J gene TRBJ2-7; 12 bases are a match to TRBD2. The TCR was taken from a woman younger than 35 with Graves' hyperthyroidism. CDR3 nucleotides: TGCAGTAGAACTAGCGGGAGGACCTACGAGCAGTACTTC. Its protein product is CSRTSGRTYEQYF.